This T cell receptor beta chain derives from a study of cytomegalovirus exposure and HLA in healthy donors. General study findings and limits: Listed as cytomegalovirus-associated were over 150 TCR beta chains. Sequencing probably produced one cluster of sequence variants that were highly shared.

The PCR made use of 60 Vbeta and 13 Jbeta primers. Clones were read by immunoSEQ multiplex PCR, and TCRdb kept only the in-frame ones, dropping some. The table has about 210,000 clones, about 81% seen once. The CDR3 length is 14 residues. V was clipped by 11 bases and J by 5 bases; unmatched bases: 8. CDR1 and CDR2 from the germline V gene are SGHAT and FQNNGV. This clone was detected once. Its antigen is currently unknown. The specimen was PBMCs. The gene calls are TRBV11-2 and TRBJ2-2; 10 bases are a match to TRBD1. The sequence came from a man aged 40-49 years in good health and CMV-seropositive. For the CDR3, the DNA is TGTGCCGGCCGACAGGGGGCAGGGACCGGGGAGCTGTTTTTT. This encodes CAGRQGAGTGELFF.